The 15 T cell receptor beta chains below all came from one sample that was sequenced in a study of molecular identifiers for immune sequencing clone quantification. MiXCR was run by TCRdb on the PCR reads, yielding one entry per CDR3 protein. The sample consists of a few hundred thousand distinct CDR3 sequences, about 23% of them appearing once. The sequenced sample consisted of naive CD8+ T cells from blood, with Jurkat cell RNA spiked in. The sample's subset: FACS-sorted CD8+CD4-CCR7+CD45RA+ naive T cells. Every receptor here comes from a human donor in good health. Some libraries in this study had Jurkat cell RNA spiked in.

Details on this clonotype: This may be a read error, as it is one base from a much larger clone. The CDR3 nucleotides read TGCGCCAGCAGCCGAGATGAACAGAGCAATCAGCCCCAGCATTTT. Its protein is CASSRDEQSNQPQHF. The V gene is TRBV4-1, the J gene TRBJ1-5; no clear D gene. The CDR3 has 15 amino acids. From germline, CDR1 is MGHRA and CDR2 YSYEKL. The V end lost 4 bases, the J end lost 1 base, and 11 bases lay between the germline ends.

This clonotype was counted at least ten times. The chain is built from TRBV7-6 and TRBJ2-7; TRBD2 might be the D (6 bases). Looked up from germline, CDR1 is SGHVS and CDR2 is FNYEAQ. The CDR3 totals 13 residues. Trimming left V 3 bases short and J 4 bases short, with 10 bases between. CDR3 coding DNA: TGTGCCAGCAGCTTCGGCCTAGCGTACGAGCAGTACTTC. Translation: CASSFGLAYEQYF. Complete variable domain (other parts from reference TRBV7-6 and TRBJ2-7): GAGVSQSPRYKVTKRGQDVALRCDPISGHVSLYWYRQALGQGPEFLTYFNYEAQQDKSGLPNDRFSAERPEGSISTLTIQRTEQRDSAMYRCASSFGLAYEQYFGPGTRLTVT.

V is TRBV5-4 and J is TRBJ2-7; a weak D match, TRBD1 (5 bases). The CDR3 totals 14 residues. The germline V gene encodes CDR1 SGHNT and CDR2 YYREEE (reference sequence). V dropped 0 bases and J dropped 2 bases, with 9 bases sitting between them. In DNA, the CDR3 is TGTGCCAGCAGCTTGGCCTGGACAACCTACGAGCAGTACTTC. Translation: CASSLAWTTYEQYF.

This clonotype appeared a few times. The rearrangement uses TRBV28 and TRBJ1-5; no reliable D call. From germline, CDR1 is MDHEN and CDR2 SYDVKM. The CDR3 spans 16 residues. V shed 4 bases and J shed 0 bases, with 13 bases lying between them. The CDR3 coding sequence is TGTGCCAGCAGTTATACAGCTGCCTATAGCAATCAGCCCCAGCATTTT. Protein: CASSYTAAYSNQPQHF.

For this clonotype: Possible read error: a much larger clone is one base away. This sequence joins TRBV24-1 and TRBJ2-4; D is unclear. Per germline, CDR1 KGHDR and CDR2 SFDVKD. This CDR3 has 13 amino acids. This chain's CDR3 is CAISDLTGSTQYF. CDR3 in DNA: TGTGCCATCAGTGATTTAACGGGCTCCACTCAGTACTTC.

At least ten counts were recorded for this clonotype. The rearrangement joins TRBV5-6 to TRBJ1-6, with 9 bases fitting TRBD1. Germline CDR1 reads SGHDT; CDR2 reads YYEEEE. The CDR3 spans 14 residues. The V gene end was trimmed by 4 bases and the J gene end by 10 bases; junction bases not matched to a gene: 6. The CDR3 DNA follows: TGTGCCAGCAGCGGGGGACAGGGAATGTCACCCCTCCACTTT. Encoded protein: CASSGGQGMSPLHF.

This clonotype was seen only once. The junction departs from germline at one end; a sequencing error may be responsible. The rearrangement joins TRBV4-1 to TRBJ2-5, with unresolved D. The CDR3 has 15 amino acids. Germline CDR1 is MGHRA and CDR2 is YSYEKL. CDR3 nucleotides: TGCGCCAGCGGCCAAGATCCCGGAGCCCAAGAGACCCAGTACTTC. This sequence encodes CASGQDPGAQETQYF.

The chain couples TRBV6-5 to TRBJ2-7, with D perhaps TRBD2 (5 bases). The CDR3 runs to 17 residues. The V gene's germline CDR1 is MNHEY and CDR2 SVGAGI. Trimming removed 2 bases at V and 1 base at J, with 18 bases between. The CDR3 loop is CASSYRWVGSRSYEQYF. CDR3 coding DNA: TGTGCCAGCAGTTACCGTTGGGTGGGGAGTAGGTCCTACGAGCAGTACTTC.

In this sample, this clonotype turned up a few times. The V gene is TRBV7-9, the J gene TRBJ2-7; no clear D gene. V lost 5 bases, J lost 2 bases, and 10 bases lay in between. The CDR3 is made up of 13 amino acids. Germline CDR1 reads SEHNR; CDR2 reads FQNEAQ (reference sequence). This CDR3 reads CASSPAVAYEQYF. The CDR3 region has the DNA TGTGCCAGCAGCCCGGCTGTGGCCTACGAGCAGTACTTC.

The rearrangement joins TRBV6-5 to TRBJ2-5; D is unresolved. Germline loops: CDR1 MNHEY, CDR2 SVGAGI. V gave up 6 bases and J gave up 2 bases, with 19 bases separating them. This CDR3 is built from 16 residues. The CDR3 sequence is CASSQNNGRGQETQYF. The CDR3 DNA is TGTGCCAGCAGCCAAAACAACGGACGAGGACAAGAGACCCAGTACTTC.

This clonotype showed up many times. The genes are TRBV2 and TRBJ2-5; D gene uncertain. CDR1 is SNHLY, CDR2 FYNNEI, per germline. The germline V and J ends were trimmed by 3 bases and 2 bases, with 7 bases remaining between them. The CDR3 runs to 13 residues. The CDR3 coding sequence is TGTGCCAGCAGTGATCCAGAACAAGAGACCCAGTACTTC. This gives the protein CASSDPEQETQYF.

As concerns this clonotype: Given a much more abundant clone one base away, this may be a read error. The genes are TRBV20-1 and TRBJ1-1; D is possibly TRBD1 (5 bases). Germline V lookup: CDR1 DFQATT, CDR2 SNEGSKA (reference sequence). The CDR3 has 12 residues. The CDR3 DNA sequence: TGCACTGCTAGCGGGGGGGTTGCTGAAGCTTTCTTT. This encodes CTASGGVAEAFF.

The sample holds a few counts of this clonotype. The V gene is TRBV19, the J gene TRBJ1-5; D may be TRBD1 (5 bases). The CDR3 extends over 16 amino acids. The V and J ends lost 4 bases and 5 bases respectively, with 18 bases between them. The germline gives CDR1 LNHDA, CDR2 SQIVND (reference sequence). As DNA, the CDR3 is TGTGCCAGTAGTAAACAACGGGAGAGGGGAGATCAGCCCCAGCATTTT. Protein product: CASSKQRERGDQPQHF.

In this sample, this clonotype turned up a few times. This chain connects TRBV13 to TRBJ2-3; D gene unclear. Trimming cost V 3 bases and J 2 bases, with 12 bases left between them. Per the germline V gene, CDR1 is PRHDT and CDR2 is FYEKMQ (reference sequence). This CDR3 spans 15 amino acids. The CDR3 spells CASSLYGSNTDTQYF. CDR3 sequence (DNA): TGTGCCAGCAGCTTGTACGGCAGTAACACAGATACGCAGTATTTT.

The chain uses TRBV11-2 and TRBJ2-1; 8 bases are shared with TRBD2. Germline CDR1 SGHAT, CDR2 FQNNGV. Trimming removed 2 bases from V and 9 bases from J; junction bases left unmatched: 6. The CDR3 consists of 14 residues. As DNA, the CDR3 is TGTGCCAGCAGCTTATACGGGGGGGCCTTTGAGCAGTTCTTC. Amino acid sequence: CASSLYGGAFEQFF.